This entry describes one TCR beta chain. The target of this receptor is not known. The record has no base qualities; no much larger clone is one base away. The sample comes from a study of T-cell reconstitution after alpha-beta-depleted transplantation in children (dated by TCRdb to the mid-2010s). The study in broad terms: Using TCR repertoire profiling, the study quantitatively followed how T-cell immune reconstitution unfolded in children after TCRalphabeta/CD19-depleted allogeneic hematopoietic cell transplantation.

Overall study outcomes, separate from this receptor: Hyperexpanded clone frequencies declined over subsequent months; after one year, T-cell counts and TCRbeta diversity were mostly attributed to newly produced T cells. The apparently early alphabetaT-cell count recovery about two months after transplant was reportedly dependent on only several hundred rapidly expanded clones derived from non-depleted graft cells. In some patients, high TCRbeta diversity at day 60 was attributed to recipient T cells and intrathymic progenitors that had survived conditioning.

V is pruned by 5 bases and J by 0 bases, leaving 9 bases of the junction without a gene match. The CDR3 covers 17 residues, taking in both the cysteine and the phenylalanine. The CDR3 DNA has 51 bases and is translated from base 1. The germline V gene sets CDR1 to MDHEN and CDR2 to SYDVKM. Libraries were constructed by PCR. Data came from an Illumina HiSeq 2500. To normalize quantification of the TCRbeta repertoire, the TCR libraries were built with molecular barcoding that relied on unique molecular identifiers. TCRdb passed the public sequencing reads through fastp at Q25 and MiXCR, retaining productive beta sequences. Each entry merges the rows of one CDR3 protein and shows their most common DNA and genes. In all, the sample holds about 460,000 distinct CDR3 sequences, and approximately 10% of those were seen once. The ten largest account for 14% of the sample. What this sample's treatment or condition label stands for: allogeneic hematopoietic cell transplantation with graft depleted of TCRalphabeta T cells and CD19 B cells. The transplant recipients were children given TCRalphabeta/CD19-depleted allogeneic hematopoietic cell grafts.

The rearranged chain carries TRBV28 and TRBJ2-1; 8 central nucleotides agree with TRBD2. Specimen: PBMCs, mostly from graft donor cells, collected 180 days after TCRalphabeta/CD19-depleted stem cell transplant. The source is a female patient aged 2 to 10 who had a stem cell transplant for aplastic anemia, so the T cells may come from the graft donor. The DNA sequence is TGTGCCAGCAGTCCTCCCTCAACTAGCGGCTCCTACAATGAGCAGTTCTTC. This sequence encodes CASSPPSTSGSYNEQFF.